The 20 T cell receptor beta chains given below trace back to one sample, sequenced in a study of blood T cell repertoires in COVID-19. The method was immunoSEQ multiplex PCR; TCRdb's version includes in-frame clones alone and lacks a portion of them. Among 300,000 or so clones listed, about nine tenths were seen once. Sequencing was performed on peripheral blood. All receptors come from a man in his forties or fifties with active or convalescent COVID-19.

This clone has a single count. The CDR3 loop reads CASQTQTGHEQYF. The CDR3 region has the DNA TGTGCCTCCCAAACGCAGACAGGCCACGAGCAGTACTTC. V and J are TRBV7-9 and TRBJ2-7; maybe TRBD1 (6 bases). Trimming cost V 11 bases and J 5 bases, with 19 bases left between them. Germline assignment: CDR1 SEHNR and CDR2 FQNEAQ (reference sequence). The CDR3 runs to 13 residues. Full variable domain (outside the CDR3, taken from reference TRBV7-9 and TRBJ2-7): DTGVSQNPRHKITKRGQNVTFRCDPISEHNRLYWYRQTLGQGPEFLTYFQNEAQLEKSRLLSDRFSAERPKGSFSTLEIQRTEQGDSAMYLCASQTQTGHEQYFGPGTRLTVT.

The chain employs TRBV27 and TRBJ1-5; maybe TRBD1 (5 bases). Germline CDR1 reads MNHEY; CDR2 reads SMNVEV (reference sequence). V was trimmed by 3 bases and J by 2 bases, leaving 11 bases between them. The CDR3 is made up of 15 amino acids. CDR3 region: CASSFGGSGNQPQHF. DNA for the CDR3: TGTGCCAGCAGTTTCGGGGGGAGTGGCAATCAGCCCCAGCATTTT.

This clone has a single count. This rearrangement joins TRBV19 to TRBJ2-1, with 15 bases aligning to TRBD2. The CDR3 has 15 amino acids. CDR1 and CDR2 from the germline V gene are LNHDA and SQIVND (reference sequence). V was clipped by 5 bases and J by 7 bases; unmatched bases: 3. Written as DNA, the CDR3 is TGTGCCAGTAGTGGACTAGCGGGGGGGTGGAATGAGCAGTTCTTC. Translated: CASSGLAGGWNEQFF.

The V and J genes are TRBV5-8 and TRBJ1-6; D call uncertain. This CDR3 contains 13 residues. Trimming took 9 bases from V and 10 from J, leaving 17 bases between them. The germline V gene has CDR1 SGHTS and CDR2 YDEGEE. The DNA for the CDR3 is TGTGCCACCTTACTGGACCGGGGATCACCCCTCCACTTT. As protein: CATLLDRGSPLHF.

This chain joins TRBV4-2 and TRBJ2-3, with 10 bases aligning to TRBD2. J lost 0 bases, V lost 2 bases, and 5 bases had no gene match. The CDR3 sequence is 17 residues long. Germline lookup yields CDR1 LGHNA and CDR2 YNFKEQ. CDR3 in amino acids: CASSQILAGSSTDTQYF. The CDR3 bases are TGTGCCAGCAGCCAAATACTAGCGGGGAGTAGCACAGATACGCAGTATTTT.

The J gene is TRBJ2-4, the V gene TRBV19; 7 bases map to TRBD1. Germline trimming cut 0 bases from V and 2 bases from J; bases unmatched to any gene: 7. This CDR3 is built from 17 residues. Germline CDR1 is LNHDA and CDR2 is SQIVND (reference sequence). The CDR3 region is CASSIDRVRGTKNIQYF. DNA for the CDR3: TGTGCCAGTAGTATAGATCGGGTCAGGGGGACCAAAAACATTCAGTACTTC.

In this sample, this clone turned up a few times. The rearrangement joins TRBV2 to TRBJ1-5; TRBD1 might be the D (6 bases). CDR3 length equals 14 residues. Trimming pared 6 bases from V and 9 bases from J, leaving 18 bases between. The germline V gene encodes CDR1 SNHLY and CDR2 FYNNEI. The CDR3 DNA reads as TGTGCCAGCAGCCAAACGAGACAGGCCGCGCCCCAGCATTTT. It codes for CASSQTRQAAPQHF.

The V call is TRBV4-1, the J call TRBJ1-1; tentative D call: TRBD1 (6 bases). V lost 0 bases, J lost 1 base, and 15 bases lay in between. The CDR3 loop spans 17 amino acids. Germline loops: CDR1 MGHRA, CDR2 YSYEKL. The chain's CDR3 is CASSQEGVRGPNTEAFF. In DNA, the CDR3 is TGCGCCAGCAGCCAAGAAGGGGTGCGGGGGCCGAACACTGAAGCTTTCTTT.

With respect to this clone: The same CDR3 arises from other DNA sequences in this sample as well. The V and J genes are TRBV2 and TRBJ1-1; TRBD1 matches at 8 bases. The CDR3 sequence is 12 residues long. Losses at the gene ends were 4 bases for V and 5 bases for J; bases not matched to a gene: 0. In germline, CDR1 is SNHLY, CDR2 FYNNEI. The CDR3 loop is CASSGQGTEAFF. The CDR3 bases are TGTGCCAGCAGTGGACAGGGGACTGAAGCTTTCTTT.

V usage is TRBV4-2 and J usage is TRBJ1-1, with TRBD1 identical over 7 bases. The CDR3 covers 14 residues. Looked up from germline, CDR1 is LGHNA and CDR2 is YNFKEQ. V lost 2 bases to trimming and J lost 1 base; unmatched junction nucleotides: 1. CDR3 sequence reads: CASSQTGANTEAFF. In DNA form, the CDR3 reads TGTGCCAGCAGCCAAACAGGGGCGAACACTGAAGCTTTCTTT.

V usage is TRBV7-6 and J usage is TRBJ2-5; 10 bases align to TRBD1. Germline trimming cut 5 bases from V and 4 bases from J; bases unmatched to any gene: 16. The CDR3 loop spans 18 amino acids. Germline V gene data show CDR1 as SGHVS and CDR2 as FNYEAQ. CDR3 loop: CASSPLRQGATEGETQYF. DNA for the CDR3: TGTGCCAGCAGCCCCCTCCGACAGGGGGCAACCGAGGGAGAGACCCAGTACTTC.

This sequence joins TRBV9 and TRBJ2-3, with D hard to call. The CDR3 loop spans 14 amino acids. The germline V gene encodes CDR1 SGDLS and CDR2 YYNGEE. V lost 2 bases to trimming and J lost 0 bases, with 7 bases between them. For the CDR3, the DNA is TGTGCCAGCAGCGTGTATCCGAGCACAGATACGCAGTATTTT. This translates into CASSVYPSTDTQYF.

The chain joins TRBV10-2 to TRBJ2-2; 8 nucleotides agree with TRBD2. The CDR3 loop spans 14 amino acids. Germline CDR1 WSHSY, CDR2 SAAADI. V lost 7 bases, J lost 2 bases, and 3 bases stayed unmatched. CDR3 sequence: CASMRGVNTGELFF. CDR3 nucleotide sequence: TGCGCCAGCATGCGGGGGGTTAACACCGGGGAGCTGTTTTTT.

The gene calls are TRBV3-1 (or the pseudogene TRBV3-2) and TRBJ2-1; 7 bases fit TRBD2. Germline values: CDR1 LGHDT, CDR2 YNNKEL (reference sequence). V dropped 0 bases and J dropped 8; count of bases not matched to a gene: 19. The CDR3 is 19 residues long. CDR3 region: CASSQDGVVVAGSWDEQFF. The CDR3 DNA reads as TGTGCCAGCAGCCAAGATGGGGTCGTAGTAGCGGGTTCATGGGATGAGCAGTTCTTC.

The chain has TRBV6-5 and TRBJ2-7, with D uncertain. Trimming removed 4 bases from V and 3 bases from J, with 13 bases in between. Germline-derived CDR1 and CDR2 are MNHEY and SVGAGI. The CDR3 runs 14 residues. The CDR3 DNA sequence: TGTGCCAGCAGTTTCGGTCGTCTCGACTACGAGCAGTACTTC. It codes for CASSFGRLDYEQYF.

J is TRBJ1-2 and V is TRBV5-1; 11 bases agree with TRBD1. After removal of 0 bases from V and 4 bases from J, the junction contained 8 bases not matched to a gene. The V gene's germline CDR1 is SGHRS and CDR2 YFSETQ. The CDR3 is 17 residues long. CDR3 protein: CASSLGTGGKSSYGYTF. In nucleotides, the CDR3 is TGCGCCAGCAGCTTGGGGACAGGGGGCAAGTCCAGCTATGGCTACACCTTC.

V and J are TRBV4-3 and TRBJ2-1; no definite D call. V lost 3 bases and J lost 0, with 6 bases in between. Looked up from germline, CDR1 is LGHNA and CDR2 is YSLEER. CDR3 size: 14 residues. Here the CDR3 DNA reads TGCGCCAGCAGCCATCCGGGCTCCTACAATGAGCAGTTCTTC. Amino acid sequence: CASSHPGSYNEQFF.

The chain recombines TRBV7-9 with TRBJ1-5, with 8 bases lining up with TRBD1. CDR3 length: 16 amino acids. Germline lookup yields CDR1 SEHNR and CDR2 FQNEAQ (reference sequence). With V trimmed by 3 bases and J by 3 bases, 7 bases remained unmatched. The CDR3 protein is CASSFGTGPTNQPQHF. In nucleotides, the CDR3 is TGTGCCAGCAGCTTTGGGACAGGACCCACCAATCAGCCCCAGCATTTT.

A remark on this clone: Other DNA variants within this sample encode the same CDR3. The V call is TRBV18, the J call TRBJ2-3; D uncertain. The V end was cut by 2 bases, the J end by 2 bases, with 5 bases between. CDR1 and CDR2 (germline): KGHSH, LQKENI. The CDR3 consists of 13 residues. CDR3 residues: CASSPGLTDTQYF. CDR3 DNA: TGTGCCAGCTCACCAGGCCTCACAGATACGCAGTATTTT. The full variable domain, with the rest looked up from reference TRBV18 and TRBJ2-3, is NAGVMQNPRHLVRRRGQEARLRCSPMKGHSHVYWYRQLPEEGLKFMVYLQKENIIDESGMPKERFSAEFPKEGPSILRIQQVVRGDSAAYFCASSPGLTDTQYFGPGTRLTVL.

The chain uses TRBV18 and TRBJ1-1; D may be TRBD1 (6 bases). Germline V gene sequence: CDR1 KGHSH, CDR2 LQKENI. V was pared by 3 bases and J by 0 bases, with 14 bases between. The CDR3 length is 16 residues. The DNA for the CDR3 is TGTGCCAGCTCACCCTCTCGGACAGCCATGAACACTGAAGCTTTCTTT. It is translated as CASSPSRTAMNTEAFF.